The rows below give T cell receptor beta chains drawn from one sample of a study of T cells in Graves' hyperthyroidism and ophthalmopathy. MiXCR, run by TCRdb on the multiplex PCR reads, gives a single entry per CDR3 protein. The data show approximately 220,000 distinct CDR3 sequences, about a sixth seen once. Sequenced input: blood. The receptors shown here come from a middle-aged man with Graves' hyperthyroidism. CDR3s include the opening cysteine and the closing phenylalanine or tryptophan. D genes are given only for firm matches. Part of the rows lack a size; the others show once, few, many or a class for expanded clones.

CDR3: CASSPGQGRDTQYF
size: many
J: TRBJ2-3
V: TRBV5-1
D: TRBD1

CDR3: CSVEVGAASDAFF
size: few
J: TRBJ1-1
V: TRBV29-1
D: -

CDR3: CAWILAGGPTDTQYF
size: many
J: TRBJ2-3
V: TRBV30
D: TRBD2

CDR3: CASKFPPGLAGIQETQYF
size: many
J: TRBJ2-5
V: TRBV10-2
D: TRBD2

CDR3: CASSPPRTVAQAAQETQYF
size: many
J: TRBJ2-5
V: TRBV7-9
D: -

CDR3: CAWSAGVHNEKLFF
size: -
J: TRBJ1-4
V: TRBV30
D: -

CDR3: CASSASVGVVAFF
size: many
J: TRBJ1-1
V: TRBV6-1
D: -

CDR3: CASMNLGAGREETQYF
size: -
J: TRBJ2-5
V: TRBV28
D: -

CDR3: CASSYSSGSGELFF
size: many
J: TRBJ2-2
V: TRBV6-5
D: -

CDR3: CASSLTSRQGVDYGYTF
size: few
J: TRBJ1-2
V: TRBV7-3
D: -

CDR3: CATSRSREVDQPQHF
size: -
J: TRBJ1-5
V: TRBV15
D: -

CDR3: CSAGRGGVSYEQYF
size: many
J: TRBJ2-7
V: TRBV20-1
D: -

CDR3: CASSPTGRDSPLHF
size: -
J: TRBJ1-6
V: TRBV18
D: -

CDR3: CAIRRGGGDYGYTF
size: -
J: TRBJ1-2
V: TRBV10-3
D: TRBD1

CDR3: CASSKRQGIDSPLHF
size: many
J: TRBJ1-6
V: TRBV7-2
D: TRBD1

CDR3: CASSLRDYNEQFF
size: many
J: TRBJ2-1
V: TRBV13
D: -

CDR3: CASSSRQGRDYEQYF
size: -
J: TRBJ2-7
V: TRBV5-1
D: TRBD1

CDR3: CASSSLAGRYNEQFF
size: many
J: TRBJ2-1
V: TRBV5-5
D: TRBD2

CDR3: CASSETGVNSPLHF
size: once
J: TRBJ1-6
V: TRBV2
D: TRBD1

CDR3: CASSERQGDSYTF
size: many
J: TRBJ1-2
V: TRBV2
D: -

CDR3: CASSLTGTQYF
size: many
J: TRBJ2-3
V: TRBV28
D: TRBD1

CDR3: CASSPLLGYTF
size: many
J: TRBJ1-2
V: TRBV7-2
D: -

CDR3: CARGGEGGNSPLHF
size: many
J: TRBJ1-6
V: TRBV30
D: -

CDR3: CATHGGRSYEQYF
size: -
J: TRBJ2-7
V: TRBV10-3
D: -

CDR3: CAGSPRGGGPSPYEQYF
size: -
J: TRBJ2-7
V: TRBV5-1
D: TRBD2

CDR3: CASRTTTGGGNQPQHF
size: many
J: TRBJ1-5
V: TRBV28
D: TRBD1

CDR3: CSVEGQGLENNEQFF
size: many
J: TRBJ2-1
V: TRBV29-1
D: TRBD2

CDR3: CASSRAVGRQETQYF
size: -
J: TRBJ2-5
V: TRBV14
D: -

CDR3: CASSVTAYQPQHF
size: many
J: TRBJ1-5
V: TRBV7-2
D: -

CDR3: CAISEGTSGPSTDTQYF
size: many
J: TRBJ2-3
V: TRBV10-3
D: TRBD2

CDR3: CSARDSGLVNEKLFF
size: many
J: TRBJ1-4
V: TRBV20-1
D: -

CDR3: CANRAQGTGLEEQYF
size: -
J: TRBJ2-7
V: TRBV2
D: -

CDR3: CASSQGRVSYEQYF
size: many
J: TRBJ2-7
V: TRBV4-3
D: -

CDR3: CASSQGLQETQCF
size: -
J: TRBJ2-5
V: TRBV4-3
D: -

CDR3: CASSLLLGRDTEAFF
size: many
J: TRBJ1-1
V: TRBV6-2/TRBV6-3
D: -

CDR3: CASSLFGGYTF
size: -
J: TRBJ1-2
V: TRBV12-3/TRBV12-4
D: -

CDR3: CASTPTGKNTEAFF
size: many
J: TRBJ1-1
V: TRBV11-3
D: TRBD1